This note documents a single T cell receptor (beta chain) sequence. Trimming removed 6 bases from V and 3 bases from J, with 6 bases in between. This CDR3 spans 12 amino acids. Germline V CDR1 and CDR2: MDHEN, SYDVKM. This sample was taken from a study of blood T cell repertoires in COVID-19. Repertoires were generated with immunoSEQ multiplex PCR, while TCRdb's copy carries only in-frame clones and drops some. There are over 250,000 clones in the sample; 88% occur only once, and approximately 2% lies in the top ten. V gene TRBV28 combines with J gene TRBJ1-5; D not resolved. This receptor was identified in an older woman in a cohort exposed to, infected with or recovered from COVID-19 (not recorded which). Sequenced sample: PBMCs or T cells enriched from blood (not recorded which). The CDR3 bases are TGTGCCAGCAGCTCTAACAATCAGCCCCAGCATTTT. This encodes CASSSNNQPQHF.